This record concerns one T cell receptor (beta chain) sequence. Antigen unknown. This sample stems from a study of radiation and T cells in renal cell carcinoma. Study information: Nephrectomy followed 15 Gy stereotactic body radiation by 4 weeks. Regarding the study as a whole: Top tumor clonotypes rose in blood 2 weeks post-radiation, then contracted.

The table came from immunoSEQ multiplex PCR; TCRdb's copy has only in-frame clones and leaves some out. The sample consists of about 59,000 clones, 65% to 85% of them appearing once. The germline CDR1 and CDR2 sequences are SGHRS and YFSETQ. V shed 2 bases and J shed 0 bases, with 8 bases lying between them. The CDR3 runs 15 residues. Time point given: baseline pretreatment blood. The treatment: 15 Gy SBRT to primary tumor, nephrectomy 4 weeks later. After SBRT, blood was collected at 2 and 4 weeks, plus baseline. The material was blood, obtained from a patient whose treatment included radiotherapy and nephrectomy. The chain recombines TRBV5-1 with TRBJ1-4, with D unclear. This TCR came from a man in his sixties with renal cell carcinoma. DNA of the CDR3: TGCGCCAGCAGCTTAGGAGTAGCAACTAATGAAAAACTGTTTTTT. Translated, it gives CASSLGVATNEKLFF.